A single sample is the source of the 18 T cell receptor beta chains below, sequenced in a study of OX40 agonist ivuxolimab in advanced cancers. The library was prepared using the immunoSEQ multiplex PCR assay. The clones in this table, taken by TCRdb from immuneACCESS, are in-frame only. Not every clone is retained; where verified, under half of the shortfall comes from an unresolved V gene, and the cause of the rest is unknown. For this sample the table gives some 40,000 clones, of which about 93% were detected only once. Together, the top ten hold 22% of the sample. The sample here was CD4+ or CD8+ T cells sorted from blood, taken in a trial of the OX40 agonist ivuxolimab. Receptors originate from an adult with an advanced solid tumor such as melanoma, head and neck, liver or kidney cancer.

The chain combines TRBV28 with TRBJ2-3; 9 bases agree with TRBD1. Germline V CDR1 and CDR2: MDHEN, SYDVKM. V lost 2 bases and J lost 5; bases outside the gene matches: 5. The CDR3 covers 15 residues. CDR3: CASSLRDRDLDTQYF. In DNA form, the CDR3 reads TGTGCCAGCAGTTTAAGGGACAGGGATCTAGATACGCAGTATTTT.

The CDR3 sequence is CASSEDSFSYNEQFF. In nucleotides, the CDR3 is TGTGCCAGCAGCGAGGACTCTTTCTCCTACAATGAGCAGTTCTTC. The chain has TRBV7-9 and TRBJ2-1; maybe TRBD2 (5 bases). This CDR3 has 15 residues. The germline V gene encodes CDR1 SEHNR and CDR2 FQNEAQ (reference sequence). The V end was cut by 5 bases, the J end by 0 bases, with 11 bases between. The full variable domain, rest sourced from reference TRBV7-9 and TRBJ2-1, is DTGVSQNPRHKITKRGQNVTFRCDPISEHNRLYWYRQTLGQGPEFLTYFQNEAQLEKSRLLSDRFSAERPKGSFSTLEIQRTEQGDSAMYLCASSEDSFSYNEQFFGPGTRLTVL.

This sequence joins TRBV28 and TRBJ2-7; D ambiguous. This CDR3 region has 14 residues. Germline assignment: CDR1 MDHEN and CDR2 SYDVKM. V lost 4 bases, J lost 5 bases, and 15 bases lay in between. This CDR3 reads CASSSPIPANEQYF. In DNA, the CDR3 is TGTGCCAGCAGTTCCCCCATCCCGGCTAACGAGCAGTACTTC.

The genes are TRBV5-3 and TRBJ2-5; 8 bases are a match to TRBD2. TRBV5-3 carries the ORF label, with uncertain function. The CDR3 consists of 14 residues. Losses at the gene ends were 4 bases for V and 4 bases for J; bases not matched to a gene: 6. CDR3 region: CARSNSGKGETQYF. CDR3 bases: TGTGCCAGAAGCAATAGCGGGAAGGGAGAGACCCAGTACTTC.

This clone was seen just once. DNA for the CDR3: TGTGCCAGCAGCCCGGGACTAGCGGGAGTCGGCTACGAGCAGTACTTC. Its translation is CASSPGLAGVGYEQYF. V gene TRBV9 combines with J gene TRBJ2-7; 14 nucleotides agree with TRBD2. Trimming took 4 bases from V and 3 from J; bases not matched to a gene: 6. This CDR3 region has 16 residues. CDR1 SGDLS and CDR2 YYNGEE come from the germline V gene.

V is TRBV9 and J is TRBJ2-1, with D unresolved. Germline CDR1 is SGDLS and CDR2 is YYNGEE. With 2 bases removed from V and 6 bases from J, the gap between germline ends came to 6 bases. This CDR3 comprises 12 residues. CDR3 sequence reads: CASSVPSNEQFF. The CDR3 DNA sequence: TGTGCCAGCAGCGTCCCGAGCAATGAGCAGTTCTTC.

A remark on this clone: The sample contains more than one DNA sequence encoding this CDR3. V is TRBV4-1 and J is TRBJ2-7, with D perhaps matching TRBD2 (6 bases). The germline V gene has CDR1 MGHRA and CDR2 YSYEKL. Trimming took off 4 bases at V and 1 base at J, with 14 bases between the two ends. This CDR3 is 15 amino acids long. The CDR3 sequence: CASSLTSDLSYEQYF. CDR3 DNA sequence: TGCGCCAGCAGCCTGACTAGTGACCTATCCTACGAGCAGTACTTC.

The chain employs TRBV6-5 and TRBJ2-3; 8 bases agree with TRBD2. The germline gives CDR1 MNHEY, CDR2 SVGAGI. The CDR3 is made up of 13 amino acids. The junction had 6 bases not matched to a gene; V was cut back by 8 bases and J by 5 bases. In nucleotides, the CDR3 is TGTGCCAGCGAAGCGGGAGAGGTAGATACGCAGTATTTT. This translates into CASEAGEVDTQYF.

J is TRBJ2-7 and V is TRBV4-2; D remains ambiguous. Germline V lookup: CDR1 LGHNA, CDR2 YNFKEQ. The CDR3 is made up of 14 amino acids. V lost 3 bases, J lost 0 bases, and 9 bases lay in between. The CDR3: CASSQTESSYEQYF. CDR3 DNA: TGTGCCAGCAGCCAGACTGAGAGCTCCTACGAGCAGTACTTC.

The chain combines TRBV2 with TRBJ1-5; D is undetermined. From germline, CDR1 is SNHLY and CDR2 FYNNEI. V was trimmed by 3 bases and J by 4 bases, leaving 7 bases between them. The CDR3 spans 13 residues. The CDR3 protein is CASSENPNQPQHF. The DNA for the CDR3 is TGTGCCAGCAGTGAGAACCCAAATCAGCCCCAGCATTTT.

The rearrangement links TRBV7-9 to TRBJ2-3; D not certain. This CDR3 spans 15 amino acids. V was shortened by 0 bases and J by 2 bases, with 9 bases between the two germline ends. Looked up from germline, CDR1 is SEHNR and CDR2 is FQNEAQ (reference sequence). CDR3 bases: TGTGCCAGCAGCTTAGCGTCCCAAATCACAGATACGCAGTATTTT. Amino acid sequence: CASSLASQITDTQYF.

The J gene is TRBJ2-7, the V gene TRBV6-6; D is undetermined. This CDR3 comprises 13 residues. The germline gives CDR1 MNHNY, CDR2 SVGAGI (reference sequence). Trimming left V 2 bases short and J 3 bases short, with 8 bases between. CDR3 amino acids: CASSYTTGYEQYF. The CDR3 DNA reads as TGTGCCAGCAGTTACACGACGGGCTACGAGCAGTACTTC.

The chain uses TRBV25-1 and TRBJ1-2; D unclear. Germline V CDR1 and CDR2: MGHDK, SYGVNS. The V and J ends lost 1 base and 6 bases respectively, with 18 bases between them. This CDR3 has 16 amino acids. Here the CDR3 DNA reads TGTGCCAGCAGTGAATTCGTAGGGCGTCAACCCGATGGCTACACCTTC. Translating gives CASSEFVGRQPDGYTF.

This clone was seen once. The chain links TRBV5-1 to TRBJ2-7; 7 bases line up with TRBD1. The CDR3 consists of 14 residues. V lost 0 bases and J lost 3; bases outside the gene matches: 3. Per the germline V gene, CDR1 is SGHRS and CDR2 is YFSETQ. CDR3 protein: CASSLVPGGYEQYF. CDR3 bases: TGCGCCAGCAGCTTGGTTCCAGGGGGCTACGAGCAGTACTTC.

The chain has TRBV27 and TRBJ2-1; D gene ambiguous. This CDR3 comprises 12 residues. Trimming removed 8 bases at V and 6 bases at J, with 11 bases between. Per the germline V gene, CDR1 is MNHEY and CDR2 is SMNVEV (reference sequence). CDR3 sequence: CASSRQANEQFF. Written as DNA, the CDR3 is TGTGCCAGCTCCCGTCAGGCCAATGAGCAGTTCTTC.

The chain couples TRBV28 to TRBJ2-7, with no clear D. Trimming took off 3 bases at V and 0 bases at J, with 6 bases between the two ends. The CDR3 totals 13 residues. Germline CDR1 reads MDHEN; CDR2 reads SYDVKM. The CDR3 spells CASSLDLSYEQYF. The DNA for the CDR3 is TGTGCCAGCAGTTTGGACCTCTCCTACGAGCAGTACTTC. Looking up the rest from reference TRBV28 and TRBJ2-7 gives the full variable domain: DVKVTQSSRYLVKRTGEKVFLECVQDMDHENMFWYRQDPGLGLRLIYFSYDVKMKEKGDIPEGYSVSREKKERFSLILESASTNQTSMYLCASSLDLSYEQYFGPGTRLTVT.

The V call is TRBV27, the J call TRBJ2-1; either TRBD1 or TRBD2 may fit D (5 bases each). V dropped 5 bases and J dropped 8 bases, with 22 bases sitting between them. From germline, CDR1 is MNHEY and CDR2 SMNVEV (reference sequence). The CDR3 is 16 amino acids. The chain's CDR3 is CASSPGTVYLGDEQFF. The CDR3 coding sequence is TGTGCCAGCAGTCCGGGGACGGTCTACCTAGGGGATGAGCAGTTCTTC.

The chain carries TRBV7-2 and TRBJ2-7; D is perhaps TRBD1 (7 bases). The CDR3 consists of 15 residues. The V end lost 1 base, the J end lost 2 bases, and 12 bases lay between the germline ends. CDR1 SGHTA and CDR2 FQGNSA come from the germline V gene. The CDR3 bases are TGTGCCAGCAGCTTAGTGTCAGGGGGGACCTACGAGCAGTACTTC. It codes for CASSLVSGGTYEQYF.